The 6 T cell receptor beta chains given below trace back to one sample, sequenced in a study of cytotoxic CD8 clonotypes in ibrutinib-treated CLL. Produced via immunoSEQ multiplex PCR; TCRdb's table is partial and in-frame only. This table holds about 92,000 clones, approximately 71% found once. The sequences come from PBMCs, collected after 24 months of ibrutinib treatment. The receptors were gathered from a human donor with chronic lymphocytic leukemia.

The V and J genes are TRBV6-1 and TRBJ2-4; 8 nucleotides agree with TRBD2. Germline V gene sequence: CDR1 MNHNS, CDR2 SASEGT. Trimming at V came to 0 bases and at J to 7 bases, leaving 8 bases not matched to a gene. The CDR3 extends over 16 amino acids. CDR3 in amino acids: CASSEASSGSLNIQYF. As DNA, the CDR3 is TGTGCCAGCAGTGAAGCGTCCAGCGGGAGTCTTAACATTCAGTACTTC.

The chain combines TRBV30 with TRBJ1-1; 8 nucleotides align to TRBD1. Germline V gene sequence: CDR1 GTSNPN, CDR2 SVGIG (reference sequence). V was pared by 3 bases and J by 2 bases, with 2 bases of the junction left unmatched. The CDR3 length is 13 residues. The CDR3 coding sequence is TGTGCCTGGAGGGACAGGGCCAACACTGAAGCTTTCTTT. The encoded protein is CAWRDRANTEAFF.

The chain combines TRBV9 with TRBJ2-1, with 9 bases that match TRBD2. This CDR3 comprises 16 residues. Germline V lookup: CDR1 SGDLS, CDR2 YYNGEE. J was trimmed by 0 bases and V by 4 bases; bases with no gene match: 5. The CDR3 protein is CASSSSGTYSYNEQFF. The CDR3 nucleotides are TGTGCCAGCAGCTCTAGCGGGACCTACTCCTACAATGAGCAGTTCTTC.

There are many counts of this clone. The chain employs TRBV7-8 and TRBJ2-2, with D possibly called TRBD1 or TRBD2 (5 bases each). The CDR3 covers 15 residues. V gave up 7 bases and J gave up 0 bases, with 12 bases separating them. Germline V CDR1 and CDR2: SGHVS, FQNEAQ. The CDR3 DNA follows: TGTGCCAGCATTAGGGACCAAGCGAACACCGGGGAGCTGTTTTTT. Translating gives CASIRDQANTGELFF.

V usage is TRBV28 and J usage is TRBJ1-2, with TRBD1 matching 9 bases. Germline loops: CDR1 MDHEN, CDR2 SYDVKM. The V and J ends lost 4 bases and 0 bases, in that order; junction bases with no gene match: 3. CDR3 size: 15 residues. The chain's CDR3 is CASSSWTGANYGYTF. CDR3 sequence (DNA): TGTGCCAGCAGTTCCTGGACAGGGGCTAACTATGGCTACACCTTC.

The chain joins TRBV2 to TRBJ1-1; weak D call: TRBD1 (6 bases). Germline CDR1 is SNHLY and CDR2 is FYNNEI. The CDR3 has 15 amino acids. V was shortened by 1 base and J by 7 bases, with 16 bases between the two germline ends. The CDR3 sequence is CASSEEGRGRSEAFF. In nucleotides, the CDR3 is TGTGCCAGCAGTGAAGAGGGGCGGGGGCGAAGTGAAGCTTTCTTT. Combining the CDR3 with reference TRBV2 and TRBJ1-1 gives the whole variable domain EPEVTQTPSHQVTQMGQEVILRCVPISNHLYFYWYRQILGQKVEFLVSFYNNEISEKSEIFDDQFSVERPDGSNFTLKIRSTKLEDSAMYFCASSEEGRGRSEAFFGQGTRLTVV.